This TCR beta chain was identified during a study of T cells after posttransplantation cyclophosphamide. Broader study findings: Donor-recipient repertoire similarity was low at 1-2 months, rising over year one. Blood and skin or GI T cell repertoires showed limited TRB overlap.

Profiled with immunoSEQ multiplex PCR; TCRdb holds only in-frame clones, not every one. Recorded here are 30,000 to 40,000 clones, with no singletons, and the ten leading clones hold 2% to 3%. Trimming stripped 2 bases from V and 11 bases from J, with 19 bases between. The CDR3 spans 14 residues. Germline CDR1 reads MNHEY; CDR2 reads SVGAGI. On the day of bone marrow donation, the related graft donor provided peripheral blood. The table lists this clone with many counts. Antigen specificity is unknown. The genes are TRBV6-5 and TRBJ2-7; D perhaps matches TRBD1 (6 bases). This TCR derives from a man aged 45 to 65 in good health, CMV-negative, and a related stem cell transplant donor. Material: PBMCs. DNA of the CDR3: TGTGCCAGCAGTTACGCAGAGACAGGAGCCCAAGAGTACTTC. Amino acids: CASSYAETGAQEYF.